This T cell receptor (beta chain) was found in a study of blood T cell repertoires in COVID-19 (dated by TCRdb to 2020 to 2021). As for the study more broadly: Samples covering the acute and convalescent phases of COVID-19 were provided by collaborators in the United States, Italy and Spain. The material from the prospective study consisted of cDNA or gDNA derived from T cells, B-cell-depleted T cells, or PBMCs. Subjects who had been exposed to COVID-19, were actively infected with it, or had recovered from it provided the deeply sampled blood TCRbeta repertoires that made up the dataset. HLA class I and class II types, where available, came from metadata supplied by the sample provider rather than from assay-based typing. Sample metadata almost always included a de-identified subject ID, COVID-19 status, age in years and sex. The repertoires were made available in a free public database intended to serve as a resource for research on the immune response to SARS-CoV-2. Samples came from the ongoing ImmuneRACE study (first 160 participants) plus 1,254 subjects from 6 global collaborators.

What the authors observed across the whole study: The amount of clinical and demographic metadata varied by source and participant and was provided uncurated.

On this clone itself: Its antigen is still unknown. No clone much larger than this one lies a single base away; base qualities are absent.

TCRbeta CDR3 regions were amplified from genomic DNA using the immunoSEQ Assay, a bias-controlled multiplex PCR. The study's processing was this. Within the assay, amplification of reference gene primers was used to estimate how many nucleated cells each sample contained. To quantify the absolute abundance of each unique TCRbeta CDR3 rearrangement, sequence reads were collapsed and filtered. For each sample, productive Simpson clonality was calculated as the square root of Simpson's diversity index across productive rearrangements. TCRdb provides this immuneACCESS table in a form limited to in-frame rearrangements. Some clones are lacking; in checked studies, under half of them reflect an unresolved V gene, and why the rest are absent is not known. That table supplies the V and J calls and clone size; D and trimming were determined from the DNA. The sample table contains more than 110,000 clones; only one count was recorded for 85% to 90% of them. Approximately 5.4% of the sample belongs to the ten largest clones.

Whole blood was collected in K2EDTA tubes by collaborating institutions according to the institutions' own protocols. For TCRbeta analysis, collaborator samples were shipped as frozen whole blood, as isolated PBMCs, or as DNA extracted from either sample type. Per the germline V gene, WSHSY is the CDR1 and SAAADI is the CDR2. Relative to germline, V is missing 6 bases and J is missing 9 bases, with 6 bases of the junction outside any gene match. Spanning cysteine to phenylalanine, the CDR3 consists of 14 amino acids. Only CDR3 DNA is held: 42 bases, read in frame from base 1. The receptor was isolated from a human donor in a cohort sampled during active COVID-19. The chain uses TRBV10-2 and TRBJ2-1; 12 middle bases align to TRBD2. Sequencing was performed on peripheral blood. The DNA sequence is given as TGCGCCAGCAGGACTAGCGGGAGTGGGACTGAGCAGTTCTTC. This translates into CASRTSGSGTEQFF.